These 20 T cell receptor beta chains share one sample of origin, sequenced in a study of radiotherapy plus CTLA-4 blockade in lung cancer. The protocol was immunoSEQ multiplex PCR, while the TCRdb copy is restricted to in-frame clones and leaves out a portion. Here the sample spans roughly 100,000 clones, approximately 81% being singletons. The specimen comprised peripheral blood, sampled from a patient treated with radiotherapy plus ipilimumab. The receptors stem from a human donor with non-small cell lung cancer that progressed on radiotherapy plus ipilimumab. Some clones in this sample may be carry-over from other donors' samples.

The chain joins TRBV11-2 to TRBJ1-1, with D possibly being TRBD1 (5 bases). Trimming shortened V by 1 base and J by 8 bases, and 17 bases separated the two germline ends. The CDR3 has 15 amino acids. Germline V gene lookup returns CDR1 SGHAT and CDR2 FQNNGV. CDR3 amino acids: CASSLVPSFDREAFF. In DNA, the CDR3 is TGTGCCAGCAGCTTAGTCCCCTCCTTCGACAGAGAAGCTTTCTTT.

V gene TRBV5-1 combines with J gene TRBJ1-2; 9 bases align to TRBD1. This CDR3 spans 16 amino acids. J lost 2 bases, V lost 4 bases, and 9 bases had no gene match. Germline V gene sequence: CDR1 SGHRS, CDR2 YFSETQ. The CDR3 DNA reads TGCGCCAGCAGCCCCGCGGGGACAGGGTTAAACTATGGCTACACCTTC. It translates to CASSPAGTGLNYGYTF. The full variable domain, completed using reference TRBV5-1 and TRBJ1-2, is KAGVTQTPRYLIKTRGQQVTLSCSPISGHRSVSWYQQTPGQGLQFLFEYFSETQRNKGNFPGRFSGRQFSNSRSEMNVSTLELGDSALYLCASSPAGTGLNYGYTFGSGTRLTVV.

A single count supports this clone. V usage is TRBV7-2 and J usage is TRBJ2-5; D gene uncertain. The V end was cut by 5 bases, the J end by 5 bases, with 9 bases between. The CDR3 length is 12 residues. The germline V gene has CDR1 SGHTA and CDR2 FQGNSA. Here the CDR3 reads CASSLSWETQYF. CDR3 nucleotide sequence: TGTGCCAGCAGCCTTAGTTGGGAGACCCAGTACTTC.

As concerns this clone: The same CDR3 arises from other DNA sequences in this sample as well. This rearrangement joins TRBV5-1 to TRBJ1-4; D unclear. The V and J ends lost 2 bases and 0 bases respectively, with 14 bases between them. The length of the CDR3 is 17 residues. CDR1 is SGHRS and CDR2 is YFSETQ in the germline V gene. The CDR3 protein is CASSLRSPGATNEKLFF. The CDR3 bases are TGCGCCAGCAGCTTAAGGTCTCCTGGGGCAACTAATGAAAAACTGTTTTTT.

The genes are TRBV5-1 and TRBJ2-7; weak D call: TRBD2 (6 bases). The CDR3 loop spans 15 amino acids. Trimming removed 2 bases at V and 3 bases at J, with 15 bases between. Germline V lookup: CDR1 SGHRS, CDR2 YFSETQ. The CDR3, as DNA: TGCGCCAGCAGCTTTGACGCCGGGACTGGCTACGAGCAGTACTTC. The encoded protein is CASSFDAGTGYEQYF.

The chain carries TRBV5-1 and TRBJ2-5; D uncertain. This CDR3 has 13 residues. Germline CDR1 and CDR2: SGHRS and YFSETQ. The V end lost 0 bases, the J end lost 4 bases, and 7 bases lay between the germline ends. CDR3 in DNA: TGCGCCAGCAGCTTGGGCGTGGGAGAGACCCAGTACTTC. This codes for CASSLGVGETQYF.

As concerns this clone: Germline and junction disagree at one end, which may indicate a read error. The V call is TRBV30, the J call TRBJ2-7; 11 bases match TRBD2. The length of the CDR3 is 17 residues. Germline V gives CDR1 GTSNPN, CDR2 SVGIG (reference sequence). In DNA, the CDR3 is TGTGCCTGGAGTGTACGTAGCGGGGGGGCCAGTAGCAACGAGCAGTGCTTC. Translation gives CAWSVRSGGASSNEQCF.

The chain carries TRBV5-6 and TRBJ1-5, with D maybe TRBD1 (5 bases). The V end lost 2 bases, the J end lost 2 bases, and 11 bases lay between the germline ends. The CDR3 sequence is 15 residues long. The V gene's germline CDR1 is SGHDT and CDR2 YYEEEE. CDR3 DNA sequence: TGTGCCAGCAGCTTTCAAAACAGGCGCAATCAGCCCCAGCATTTT. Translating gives CASSFQNRRNQPQHF.

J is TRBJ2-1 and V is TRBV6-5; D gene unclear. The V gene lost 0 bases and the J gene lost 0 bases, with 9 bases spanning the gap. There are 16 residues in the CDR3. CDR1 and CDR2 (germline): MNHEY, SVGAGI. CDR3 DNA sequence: TGTGCCAGCAGTTACTCAGACACCAGCTCCTACAATGAGCAGTTCTTC. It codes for CASSYSDTSSYNEQFF.

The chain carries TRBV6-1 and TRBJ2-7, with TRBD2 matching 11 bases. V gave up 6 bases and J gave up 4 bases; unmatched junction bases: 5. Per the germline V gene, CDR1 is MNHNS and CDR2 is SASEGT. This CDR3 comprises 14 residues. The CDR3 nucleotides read TGTGCCAGCAGCAGTAGCGGGGGGGAATACGAGCAGTACTTC. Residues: CASSSSGGEYEQYF.

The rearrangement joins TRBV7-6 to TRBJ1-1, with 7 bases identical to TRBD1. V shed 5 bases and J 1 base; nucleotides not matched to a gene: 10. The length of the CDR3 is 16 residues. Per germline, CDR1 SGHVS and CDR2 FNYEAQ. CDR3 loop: CASSREVGGRNTEAFF. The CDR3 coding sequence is TGTGCCAGCAGCAGGGAGGTAGGGGGCAGGAACACTGAAGCTTTCTTT.

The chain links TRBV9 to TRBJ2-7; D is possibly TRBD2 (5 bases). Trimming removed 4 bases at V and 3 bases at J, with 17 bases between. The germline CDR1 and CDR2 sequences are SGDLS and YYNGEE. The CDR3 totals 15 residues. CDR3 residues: CASSPPGWNSYEQYF. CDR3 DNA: TGTGCCAGCAGCCCCCCGGGATGGAATAGCTACGAGCAGTACTTC.

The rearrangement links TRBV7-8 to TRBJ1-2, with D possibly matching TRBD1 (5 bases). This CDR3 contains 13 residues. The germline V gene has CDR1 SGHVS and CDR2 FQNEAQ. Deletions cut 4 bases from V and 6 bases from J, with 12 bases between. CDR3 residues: CASSSLGVHGYTF. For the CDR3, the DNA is TGTGCCAGCAGCTCCTTGGGGGTCCATGGCTACACCTTC.

The CDR3, as DNA: TGTGCCAGCAGCCAAGACAGACAAGAGACCCAGTACTTC. Protein sequence: CASSQDRQETQYF. V usage is TRBV7-8 and J usage is TRBJ2-5; a weak D match, TRBD1 (5 bases). This CDR3 region has 13 residues. V dropped 5 bases and J dropped 2 bases, with 9 bases sitting between them. Germline CDR1 SGHVS, CDR2 FQNEAQ.

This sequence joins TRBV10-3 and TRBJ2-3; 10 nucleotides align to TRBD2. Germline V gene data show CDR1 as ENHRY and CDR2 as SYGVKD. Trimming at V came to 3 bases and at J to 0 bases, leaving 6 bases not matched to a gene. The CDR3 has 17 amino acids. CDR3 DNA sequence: TGTGCCATCAGTGATAAAGGTAGCGGGGGGAGCACAGATACGCAGTATTTT. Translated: CAISDKGSGGSTDTQYF.

CDR3 sequence: CASSEVKSTFTLSYEQYF. In nucleotides, the CDR3 is TGTGCCAGCAGTGAAGTTAAAAGCACCTTTACCCTCTCCTACGAGCAGTACTTC. The V gene is TRBV6-1, the J gene TRBJ2-7; D is undetermined. The CDR3 spans 18 residues. Trimming removed 1 base at V and 0 bases at J, with 19 bases between. The germline CDR1 and CDR2 sequences are MNHNS and SASEGT.

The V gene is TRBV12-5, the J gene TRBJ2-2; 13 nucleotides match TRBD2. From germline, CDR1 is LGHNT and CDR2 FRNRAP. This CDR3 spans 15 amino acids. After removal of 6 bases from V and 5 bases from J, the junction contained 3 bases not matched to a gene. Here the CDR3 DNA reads TGTGCTAGTGGGGAACTAGCGGGGGGGACCGGGGAGCTGTTTTTT. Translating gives CASGELAGGTGELFF.

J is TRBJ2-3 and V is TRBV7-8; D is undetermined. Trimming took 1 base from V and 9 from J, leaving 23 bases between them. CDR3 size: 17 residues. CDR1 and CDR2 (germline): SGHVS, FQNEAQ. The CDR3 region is CASSLVTPLTTGLTQYF. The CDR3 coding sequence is TGTGCCAGCAGCTTAGTTACTCCCCTAACTACTGGATTAACGCAGTATTTT.

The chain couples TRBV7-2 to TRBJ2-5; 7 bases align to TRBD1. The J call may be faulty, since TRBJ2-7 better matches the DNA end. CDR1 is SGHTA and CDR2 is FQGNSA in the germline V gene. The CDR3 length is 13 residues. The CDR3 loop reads CASAKTGSNEQYF. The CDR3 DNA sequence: TGTGCCAGCGCAAAGACAGGGTCCAACGAGCAGTACTTC.

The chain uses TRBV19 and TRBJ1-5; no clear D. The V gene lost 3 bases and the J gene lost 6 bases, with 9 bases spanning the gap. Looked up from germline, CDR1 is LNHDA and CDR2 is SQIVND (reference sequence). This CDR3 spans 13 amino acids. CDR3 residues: CASSILGGQPQHF. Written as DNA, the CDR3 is TGTGCCAGTAGTATCCTGGGAGGTCAGCCCCAGCATTTT.